This T cell receptor beta chain was recorded in a study of T cell responses to AZD1222 COVID-19 vaccine. Looking at the study overall: Whether given at about 4 or about 12 weeks, second doses were pooled.

Study-level points and caveats: Only after the peak T cell response were repertoires sampled. The donor cohort was predominantly white British with a female majority, and clonal diversity may have been underestimated. Receipt of two AZD1222 doses was followed by a rise in Spike-specific TCR breadth and depth.

About this clone itself: Its specificity is not known.

V was cut by 5 bases and J by 3 bases, with 13 bases left in between. The length of the CDR3 is 15 residues. The germline gives CDR1 SEHNR, CDR2 FQNEAQ (reference sequence). Assay: immunoSEQ multiplex PCR; the TCRdb copy retains only in-frame clones and omits some. The table shows some 120,000 clones, with 80% to 90% occurring only once. This chain joins TRBV7-9 and TRBJ1-4; no reliable D call. The sequence came from an adult in good health. The sample in question was peripheral blood, obtained on day 0 of AZD1222 vaccination. CDR3 residues: CASSRRRVANEKLFF. CDR3 DNA: TGTGCCAGCAGCCGTAGGAGGGTAGCTAATGAAAAACTGTTTTTT.